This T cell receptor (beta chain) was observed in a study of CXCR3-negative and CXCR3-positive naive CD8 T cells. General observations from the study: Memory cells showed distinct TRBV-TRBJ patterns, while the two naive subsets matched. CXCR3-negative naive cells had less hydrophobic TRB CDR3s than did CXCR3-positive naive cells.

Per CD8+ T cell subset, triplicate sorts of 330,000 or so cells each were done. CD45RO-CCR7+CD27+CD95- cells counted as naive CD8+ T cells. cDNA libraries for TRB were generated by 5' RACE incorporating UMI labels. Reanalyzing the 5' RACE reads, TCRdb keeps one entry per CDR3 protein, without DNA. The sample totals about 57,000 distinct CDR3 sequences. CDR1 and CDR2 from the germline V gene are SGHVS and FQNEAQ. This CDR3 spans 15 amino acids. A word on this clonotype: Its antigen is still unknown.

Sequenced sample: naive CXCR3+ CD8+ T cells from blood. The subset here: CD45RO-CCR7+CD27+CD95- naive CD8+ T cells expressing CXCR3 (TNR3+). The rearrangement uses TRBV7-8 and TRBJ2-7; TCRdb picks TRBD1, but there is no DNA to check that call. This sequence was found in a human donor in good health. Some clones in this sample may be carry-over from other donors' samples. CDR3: CASIPGDREYYEQYF.